This T cell receptor (beta chain) comes out of a study of T cells in Graves' hyperthyroidism and ophthalmopathy. Findings and limits, study-wide: Ophthalmopathy was predicted by the model a median of about 6.7 months ahead of onset.

The CDR3 regions of TCR beta were amplified from RNA transcripts. The primer set for the first-round RT-PCR of the TCR CDR3 was HTBI. In TCRdb, the multiplex PCR reads were re-called with MiXCR into one record per CDR3 protein. The sample has about 330,000 distinct CDR3 sequences, about an eighth seen once. Orbital computed tomography, thyroid ultrasound, serum thyroxine and TRAb, and clinical symptoms together informed the diagnoses. The PBMCs were sourced from fresh peripheral blood (about 9.7 ml). This clonotype was observed a handful of times. The antigen remains undetermined. V was shortened by 0 bases and J by 11 bases, with 15 bases between the two germline ends. Germline V gene sequence: CDR1 SGHRS, CDR2 YFSETQ. This CDR3 is 15 amino acids long.

The receptor's source is a woman aged 40 to 50 with Graves' ophthalmopathy. This chain uses TRBV5-1 with TRBJ1-6; D not certain. Sequences were obtained from blood. DNA of the CDR3: TGCGCCAGCAGCTTGGAAGTGGGGAGGAGTCCACCCCTCCACTTT. Protein sequence: CASSLEVGRSPPLHF.